This TCR beta chain originates from a study of CD8 T cells in Susac syndrome (dated by TCRdb to the late 2010s). Looking at the study overall: The study used repertoire sequencing to test whether antigen drove CD8+ T cell activation and differentiation in Susac syndrome.

RNA was extracted using the RNeasy kit, and roughly 0.45 to 1 ug of the RNA was reverse transcribed with random hexamers. The immunoSEQ multiplex PCR assay, which covers 54 Vbeta and 13 Jbeta segments, was used to amplify TCR beta CDR3 regions. To correct PCR amplification bias, a synthetic template baseline was used for both primer optimization and computational correction. The authors' pipeline ran thus. Reads were assigned to V, D and J genes according to IMGT and analyzed in immunoSEQ Analyzer, with only productive sequences retained. Clonality was calculated as one minus the Shannon entropy normalized by log2 of the number of productive unique sequences. For each patient and control, public and private clones were evaluated among the 100 most prevalent clones. Susac-specific clones were defined as absent from healthy and MS cohorts, some 1,000 published viral clones and other ImmuneACCESS disease sequences. TCRdb redid the processing of the public reads, applying fastp at Q25 and MiXCR, and retained in-frame beta chains. Every CDR3 protein is listed once, alongside the most common genes and DNA of its rows. These V and J calls are TCRdb output, not the study's own analysis. For this sample there are over 300,000 distinct CDR3 sequences; about 90% appear just once. The ten largest clones capture 0.06% to 0.075% of the sample.

The germline V gene (reference sequence) yields DFQATT for CDR1 and SNEGSKA for CDR2. The CDR3 covers 14 residues, taking in both the cysteine and the phenylalanine. Just CDR3 DNA is preserved here, 42 bases in frame from base 1. As to this clonotype: Its cognate antigen has yet to be identified. No much larger clone exists at a distance of one base, and base qualities are not known.

Peripheral blood CD8+ and CD4+ T cells from healthy donors, Susac syndrome patients and multiple sclerosis patients were profiled by high-throughput TCR beta sequencing. Treatment-naive patients with stable or active relapsing-remitting disease fulfilling revised McDonald criteria were used as multiple sclerosis controls. Bulk CD8+ and CD4+ T cells were purified by magnetic negative isolation, while CD8+ TEMRA cells were enriched using FACS. Blood was drawn into EDTA tubes, processed within 24 hours, and PBMCs were isolated by density gradient centrifugation. PBMCs intended for TCR sequencing were frozen in liquid nitrogen and were later thawed in a 37 degrees C water bath. The sorted or isolated CD4+, CD8+ and CD8+ TEMRA cells had a purity of 90% or higher. What the work shows at the level of the full study, not this receptor alone: The TCR sequencing and HLA analysis was acknowledged to have included a relatively small number of individuals.

The sequence is built from TRBV20-1 and TRBJ1-5, with the D gene call left open. This sequence was found in a human donor with multiple sclerosis. The sequenced material came from CD4+ T cells from PBMCs. For the CDR3, the sequence is CSAWEGRSNQPQHF. The sequence in DNA is TGCAGCGCCTGGGAGGGAAGAAGCAATCAGCCCCAGCATTTT.